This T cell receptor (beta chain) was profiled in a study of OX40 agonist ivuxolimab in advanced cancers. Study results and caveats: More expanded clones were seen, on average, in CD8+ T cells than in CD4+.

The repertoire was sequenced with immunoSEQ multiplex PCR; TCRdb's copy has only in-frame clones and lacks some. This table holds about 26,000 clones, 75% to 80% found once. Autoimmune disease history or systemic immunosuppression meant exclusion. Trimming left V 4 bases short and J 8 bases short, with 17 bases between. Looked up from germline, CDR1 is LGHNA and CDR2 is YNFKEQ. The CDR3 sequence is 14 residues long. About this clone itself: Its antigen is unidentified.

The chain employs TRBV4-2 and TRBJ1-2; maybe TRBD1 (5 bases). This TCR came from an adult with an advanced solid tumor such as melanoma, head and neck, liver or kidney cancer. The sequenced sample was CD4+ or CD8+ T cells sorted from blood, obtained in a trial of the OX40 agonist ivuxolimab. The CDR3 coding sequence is TGTGCCAGCAGCCGAGAGAACCAGGGAGAGGGCTACACCTTC. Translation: CASSRENQGEGYTF.